This TCR beta chain is drawn from a study of cytomegalovirus exposure and HLA in healthy donors (dated by TCRdb to 2017 to 2019). In terms of the full investigation: According to a later analysis, the 120 or so validation repertoires were produced on the same platform as the 666 repertoires of the first cohort. The study aimed to test whether cataloging public T cell receptors could reveal signatures of past pathogen exposure. Along with the roughly 670-subject first cohort, a separate validation cohort of over a hundred different subjects was used. To predict cytomegalovirus infection status, the study combined high-throughput TCR immunosequencing, statistical association of individual TCRs with disease status, and machine learning. The research as a whole found: In both the original and validation cohorts, the classifier was reported to diagnose cytomegalovirus status with high specificity and sensitivity. In the study, roughly 160 TCR beta chains were listed as associated with cytomegalovirus. The validation cohort had no HLA typing available for a later analysis, so co-occurrence within that cohort was assessed over all 120 or so repertoires. A later analysis found that TCRs clustered in the first cohort also tended to co-occur in the approximately 120 validation repertoires, with 94% of cluster scores above 0. In vitro tests confirmed that a few of the cytomegalovirus-associated TCR beta chains recognize cytomegalovirus antigens. Most TCR sequences were observed very rarely across donors, whereas some public TCRs were present in many individuals. The authors suggested that the approach could potentially be extended to other disease states and immunological phenotypes.

From the cysteine through the phenylalanine, the CDR3 covers 18 amino acids. This entry keeps only the CDR3 DNA: 54 bases, framed from base 1. CDR1 and CDR2 (SGHNT, YENEEA) derive from the germline V gene. At the junction V is shortened by 3 bases and J by 1 base; bases outside the gene matches: 11. As for this clone: Its recognized antigen is unknown. No base qualities exist here, and no much larger clone lies one base off it.

Donors formed part of the validation cohort, which comprised over a hundred subjects and was distinct from the first cohort of 666 subjects. The library came from the immunoSEQ multiplex PCR assay. Processing in the source paper ran as follows. To diagnose cytomegalovirus status from the catalog of TCR beta chain sequences, a statistical classification framework was built. As stored in TCRdb, this immuneACCESS dataset retains in-frame rearrangements with V and J assigned. A fraction of the clones does not appear; measured against another copy, unresolved V genes explain less than half of the discrepancy, and the remainder lacks a known reason. The DNA gave D and trimming, while V, J and clone size come from that table. This sample has some 70,000 clones in its table, and over 95% of those were observed once. The ten largest make up about 2.4% of the sample.

Sequenced material: PBMCs. The TCR sequence derives from a young man in good health and CMV-seronegative. Recombination linked TRBV11-3 to TRBJ2-1; the junction holds 8 bases that match TRBD1. The bases read TGTGCCAGCAGCTTGGGCAGGGGGCGAGGTAGATCCTACAATGAGCAGTTCTTC. The translation is CASSLGRGRGRSYNEQFF.